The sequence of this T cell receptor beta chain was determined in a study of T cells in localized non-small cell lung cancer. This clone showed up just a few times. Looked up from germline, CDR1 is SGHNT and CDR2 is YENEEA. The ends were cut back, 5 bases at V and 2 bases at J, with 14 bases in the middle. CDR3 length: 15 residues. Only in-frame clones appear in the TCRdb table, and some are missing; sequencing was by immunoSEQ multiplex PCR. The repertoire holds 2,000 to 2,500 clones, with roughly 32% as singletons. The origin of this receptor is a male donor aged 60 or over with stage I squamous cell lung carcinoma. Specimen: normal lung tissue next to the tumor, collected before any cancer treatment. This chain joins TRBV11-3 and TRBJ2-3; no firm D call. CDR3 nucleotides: TGTGCCAGCAGCCCAGCCTTACCCTACACAGATACGCAGTATTTT. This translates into CASSPALPYTDTQYF.